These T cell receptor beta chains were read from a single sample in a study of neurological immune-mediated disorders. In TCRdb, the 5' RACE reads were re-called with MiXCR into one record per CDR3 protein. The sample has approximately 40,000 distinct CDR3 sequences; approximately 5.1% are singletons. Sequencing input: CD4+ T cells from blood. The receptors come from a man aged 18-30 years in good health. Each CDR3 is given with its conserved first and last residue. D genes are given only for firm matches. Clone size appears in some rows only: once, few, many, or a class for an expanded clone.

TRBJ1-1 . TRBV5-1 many CASSRPGGTEAFF TGCGCCAGCAGTCGGCCGGGGGGCACTGAAGCTTTCTTT
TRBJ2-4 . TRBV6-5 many CASIERYTGLIKNIQYF TGTGCCAGCATTGAGCGATATACCGGTCTGATAAAAAACATTCAGTACTTC
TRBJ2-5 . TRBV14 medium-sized CASSQFTGTQGSWAQYF TGTGCCAGCAGCCAATTCACCGGGACACAGGGTTCGTGGGCCCAGTACTTC
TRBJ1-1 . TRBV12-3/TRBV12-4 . CASSFLQNTEAFF TGTGCCAGCAGTTTCCTGCAGAACACCGAAGCTTTCTTT
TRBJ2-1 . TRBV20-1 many CSARFSSTHRGEQFF TGCAGTGCTAGGTTCTCGTCCACGCATCGTGGTGAGCAGTTCTTC
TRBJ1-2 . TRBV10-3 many CAISVEGNYGYTF TGTGCCATCAGTGTAGAGGGGAATTATGGCTACACCTTC
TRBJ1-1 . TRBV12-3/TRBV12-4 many CASSVERGNTEAFF TGTGCCAGCAGTGTCGAACGGGGGAACACTGAAGCTTTCTTT
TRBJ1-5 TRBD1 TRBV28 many CASSLTGGYQPQHF TGTGCCAGCAGTTTAACAGGGGGGTATCAGCCCCAGCATTTT
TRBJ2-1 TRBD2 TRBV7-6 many CASSLDGSGVKYNEQFF TGTGCCAGCAGCTTAGACGGTAGCGGGGTCAAATACAATGAGCAGTTCTTC
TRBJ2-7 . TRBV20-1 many CSAITTSRGRTYEQYF TGCAGTGCTATCACCACATCACGGGGGAGAACCTACGAGCAGTACTTC
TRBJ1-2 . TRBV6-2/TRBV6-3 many CASSRTGTVNYGYTF TGTGCCAGCAGTCGAACCGGGACGGTTAACTATGGCTACACCTTC
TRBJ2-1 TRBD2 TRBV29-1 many CSAPLAGDYNEQFF TGCAGCGCACCTCTAGCGGGGGATTACAATGAGCAGTTCTTC
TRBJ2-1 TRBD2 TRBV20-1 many CSAPPAGGSNEQFF TGCAGTGCCCCTCCGGCGGGGGGCTCGAATGAGCAGTTCTTC
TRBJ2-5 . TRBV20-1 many CSARHPGYKTQYF TGCAGTGCAAGGCACCCTGGATACAAGACCCAGTACTTC
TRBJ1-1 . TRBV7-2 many CASSLTRTVTEAFF TGTGCCAGCAGCCTGACCCGGACGGTAACTGAAGCTTTCTTT
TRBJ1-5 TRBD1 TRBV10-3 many CAIAQGSQPQHF TGTGCCATCGCACAGGGGAGTCAGCCCCAGCATTTT
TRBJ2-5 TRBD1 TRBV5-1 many CASSFGTGGIQETQYF TGCGCCAGCAGCTTCGGGACAGGGGGTATTCAAGAGACCCAGTACTTC
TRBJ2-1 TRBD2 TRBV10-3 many CAVTSVGDEQFF TGTGCCGTGACTAGCGTTGGGGATGAGCAGTTCTTC